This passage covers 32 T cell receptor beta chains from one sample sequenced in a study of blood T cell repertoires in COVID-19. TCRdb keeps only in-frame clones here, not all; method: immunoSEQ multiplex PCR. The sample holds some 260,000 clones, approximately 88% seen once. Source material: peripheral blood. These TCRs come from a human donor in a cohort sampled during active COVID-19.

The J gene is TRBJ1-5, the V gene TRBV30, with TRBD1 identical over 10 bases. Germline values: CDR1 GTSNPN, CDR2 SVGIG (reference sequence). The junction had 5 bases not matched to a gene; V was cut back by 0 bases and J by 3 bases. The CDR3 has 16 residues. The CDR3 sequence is CAWSVKGQGFNQPQHF. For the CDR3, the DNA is TGTGCCTGGAGTGTAAAGGGACAGGGGTTCAATCAGCCCCAGCATTTT.

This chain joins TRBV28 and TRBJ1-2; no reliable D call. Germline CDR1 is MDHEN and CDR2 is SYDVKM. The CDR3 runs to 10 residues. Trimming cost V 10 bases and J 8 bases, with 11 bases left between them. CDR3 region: CATSHRGYTF. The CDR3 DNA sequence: TGTGCCACCTCACATCGCGGCTACACCTTC.

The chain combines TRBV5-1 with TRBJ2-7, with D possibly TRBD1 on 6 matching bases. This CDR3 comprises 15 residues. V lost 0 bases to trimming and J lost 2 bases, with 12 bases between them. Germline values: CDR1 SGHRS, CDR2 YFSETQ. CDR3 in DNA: TGCGCCAGCAGCTTGGGTGGGACACTGGCCTACGAGCAGTACTTC. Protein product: CASSLGGTLAYEQYF.

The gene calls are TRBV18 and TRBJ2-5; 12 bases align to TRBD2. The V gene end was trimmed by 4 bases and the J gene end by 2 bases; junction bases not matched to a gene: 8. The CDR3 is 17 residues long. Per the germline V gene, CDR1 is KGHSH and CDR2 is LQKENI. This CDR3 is CASSLPPSGRAQETQYF. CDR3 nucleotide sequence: TGTGCCAGCTCACTCCCTCCTAGCGGGAGGGCACAAGAGACCCAGTACTTC.

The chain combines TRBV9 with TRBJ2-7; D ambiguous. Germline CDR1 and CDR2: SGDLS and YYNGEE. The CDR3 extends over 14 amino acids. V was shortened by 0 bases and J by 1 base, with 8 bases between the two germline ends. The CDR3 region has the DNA TGTGCCAGCAGCGTAGGCGCGGAGTCCTACGAGCAGTACTTC. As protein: CASSVGAESYEQYF.

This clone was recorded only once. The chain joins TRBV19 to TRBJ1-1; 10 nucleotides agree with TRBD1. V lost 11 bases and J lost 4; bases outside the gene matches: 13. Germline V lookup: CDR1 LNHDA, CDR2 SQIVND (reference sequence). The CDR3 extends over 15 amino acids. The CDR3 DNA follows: TGTGCCGTCCAGACAGGGGGCGGATGGGGCACTGAAGCTTTCTTT. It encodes CAVQTGGGWGTEAFF.

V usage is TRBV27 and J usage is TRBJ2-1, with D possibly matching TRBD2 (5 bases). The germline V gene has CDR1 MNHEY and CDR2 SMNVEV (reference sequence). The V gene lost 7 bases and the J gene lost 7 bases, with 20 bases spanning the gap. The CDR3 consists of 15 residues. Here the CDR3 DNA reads TGTGCCAGCATCAAAACCGGGCTACGGGGTAATGAGCAGTTCTTC. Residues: CASIKTGLRGNEQFF.

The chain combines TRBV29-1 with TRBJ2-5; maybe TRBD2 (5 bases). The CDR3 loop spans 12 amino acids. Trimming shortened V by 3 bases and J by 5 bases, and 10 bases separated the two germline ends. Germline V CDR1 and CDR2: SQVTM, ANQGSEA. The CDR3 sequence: CSVERRRETQYF. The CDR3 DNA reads TGCAGCGTTGAGAGGCGGAGGGAGACCCAGTACTTC.

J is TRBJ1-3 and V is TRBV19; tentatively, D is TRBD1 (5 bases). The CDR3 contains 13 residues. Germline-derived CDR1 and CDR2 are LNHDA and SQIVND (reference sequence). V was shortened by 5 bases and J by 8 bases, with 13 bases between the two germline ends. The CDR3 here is CASSPPGRDTIYF. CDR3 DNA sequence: TGTGCCAGTAGTCCTCCAGGGAGGGACACCATATATTTT.

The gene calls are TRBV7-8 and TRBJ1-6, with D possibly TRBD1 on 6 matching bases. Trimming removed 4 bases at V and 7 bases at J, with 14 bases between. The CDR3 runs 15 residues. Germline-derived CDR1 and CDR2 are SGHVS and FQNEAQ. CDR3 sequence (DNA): TGTGCCAGCAGCTCCCCGGGACAAACAAATTCACCCCTCCACTTT. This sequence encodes CASSSPGQTNSPLHF.

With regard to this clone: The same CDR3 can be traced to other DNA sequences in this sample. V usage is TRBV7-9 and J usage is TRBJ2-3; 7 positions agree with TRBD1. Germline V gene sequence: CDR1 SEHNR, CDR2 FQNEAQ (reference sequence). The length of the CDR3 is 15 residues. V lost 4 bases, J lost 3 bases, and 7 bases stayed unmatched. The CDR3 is CASSSTGIGTDTQYF. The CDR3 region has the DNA TGTGCCAGCAGCTCGACAGGGATAGGGACAGATACGCAGTATTTT. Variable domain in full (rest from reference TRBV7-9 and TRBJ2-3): DTGVSQNPRHKITKRGQNVTFRCDPISEHNRLYWYRQTLGQGPEFLTYFQNEAQLEKSRLLSDRFSAERPKGSFSTLEIQRTEQGDSAMYLCASSSTGIGTDTQYFGPGTRLTVL.

The DNA of the CDR3 is TGTGCCAGCAGCCTTGGTCAGGGAACCATATATTTT. This gives the protein CASSLGQGTIYF. The J gene is TRBJ1-3, the V gene TRBV5-6, with TRBD1 as a possible D gene (5 bases). The CDR3 sequence is 12 residues long. V dropped 4 bases and J dropped 10 bases, with 12 bases sitting between them. Germline loops: CDR1 SGHDT, CDR2 YYEEEE.

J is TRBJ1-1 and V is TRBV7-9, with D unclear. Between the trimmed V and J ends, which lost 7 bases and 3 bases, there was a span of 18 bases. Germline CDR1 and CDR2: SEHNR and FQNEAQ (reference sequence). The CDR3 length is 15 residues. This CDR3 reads CASTSNPLPDTEAFF. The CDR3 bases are TGTGCCAGCACCTCTAACCCCTTGCCCGACACTGAAGCTTTCTTT.

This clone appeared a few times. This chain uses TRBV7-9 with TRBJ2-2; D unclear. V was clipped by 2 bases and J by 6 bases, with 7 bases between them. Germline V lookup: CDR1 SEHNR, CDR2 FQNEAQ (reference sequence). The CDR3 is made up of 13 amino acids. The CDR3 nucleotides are TGTGCCAGCAGCTTAATGCAGGCCGGGGAGCTGTTTTTT. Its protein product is CASSLMQAGELFF.

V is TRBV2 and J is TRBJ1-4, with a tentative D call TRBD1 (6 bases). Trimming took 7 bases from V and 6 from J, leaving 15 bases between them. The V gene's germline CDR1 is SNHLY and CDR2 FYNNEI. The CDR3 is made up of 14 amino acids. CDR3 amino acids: CASNLNRVDEKLFF. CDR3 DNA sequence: TGTGCCAGCAACCTGAACAGGGTTGATGAAAAACTGTTTTTT.

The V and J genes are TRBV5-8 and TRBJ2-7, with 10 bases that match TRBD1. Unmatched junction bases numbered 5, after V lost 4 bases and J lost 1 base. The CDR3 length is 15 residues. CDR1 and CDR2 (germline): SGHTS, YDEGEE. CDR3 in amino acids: CASSLDRGRSYEQYF. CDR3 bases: TGTGCCAGCAGCCTCGACAGGGGGCGATCCTACGAGCAGTACTTC.

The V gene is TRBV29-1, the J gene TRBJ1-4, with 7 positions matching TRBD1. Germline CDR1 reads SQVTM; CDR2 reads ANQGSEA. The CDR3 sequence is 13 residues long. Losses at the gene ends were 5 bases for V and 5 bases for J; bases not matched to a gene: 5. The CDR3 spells CSVLDRINEKLFF. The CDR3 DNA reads TGCAGCGTTCTGGACAGGATCAATGAAAAACTGTTTTTT.

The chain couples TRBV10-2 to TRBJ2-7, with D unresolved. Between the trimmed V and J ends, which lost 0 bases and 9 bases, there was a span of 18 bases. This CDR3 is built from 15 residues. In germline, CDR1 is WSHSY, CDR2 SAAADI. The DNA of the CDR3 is TGCGCCAGCAGTGAGTCGTCCGGCCCGCCGCGAGGGCAGTACTTC. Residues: CASSESSGPPRGQYF.

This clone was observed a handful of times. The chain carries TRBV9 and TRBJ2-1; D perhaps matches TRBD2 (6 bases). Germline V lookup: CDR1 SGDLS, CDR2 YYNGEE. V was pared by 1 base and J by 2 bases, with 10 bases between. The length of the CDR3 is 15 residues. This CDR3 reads CASSVTGVPYNEQFF. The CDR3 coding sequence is TGTGCCAGCAGCGTAACGGGAGTACCCTACAATGAGCAGTTCTTC.

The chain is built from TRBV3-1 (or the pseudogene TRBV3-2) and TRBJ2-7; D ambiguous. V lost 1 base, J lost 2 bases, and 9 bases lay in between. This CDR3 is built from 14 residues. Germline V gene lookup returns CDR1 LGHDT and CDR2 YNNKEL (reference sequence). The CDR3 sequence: CASSQGWLTYEQYF. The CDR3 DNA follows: TGTGCCAGCAGCCAAGGGTGGCTCACCTACGAGCAGTACTTC.

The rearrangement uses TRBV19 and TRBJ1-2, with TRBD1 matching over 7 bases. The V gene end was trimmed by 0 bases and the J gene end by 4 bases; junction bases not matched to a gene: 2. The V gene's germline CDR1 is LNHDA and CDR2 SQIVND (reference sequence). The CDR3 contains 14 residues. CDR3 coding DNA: TGTGCCAGTAGTATAGAGGACAGGCTCTATGGCTACACCTTC. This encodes CASSIEDRLYGYTF.

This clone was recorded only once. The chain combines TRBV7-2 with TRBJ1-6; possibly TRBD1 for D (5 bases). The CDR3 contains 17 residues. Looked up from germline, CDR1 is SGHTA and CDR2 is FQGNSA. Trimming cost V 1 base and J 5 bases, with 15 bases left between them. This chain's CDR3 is CASSLEAGRADNSPLHF. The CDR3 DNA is TGTGCCAGCAGCTTAGAGGCCGGCAGGGCAGATAATTCACCCCTCCACTTT.

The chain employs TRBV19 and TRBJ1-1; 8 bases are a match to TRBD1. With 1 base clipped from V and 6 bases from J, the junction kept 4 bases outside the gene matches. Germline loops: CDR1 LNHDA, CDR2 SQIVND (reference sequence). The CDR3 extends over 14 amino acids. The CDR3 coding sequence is TGTGCCAGTAGTATAGGGCAGGGGGCCTCTGAAGCTTTCTTT. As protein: CASSIGQGASEAFF.

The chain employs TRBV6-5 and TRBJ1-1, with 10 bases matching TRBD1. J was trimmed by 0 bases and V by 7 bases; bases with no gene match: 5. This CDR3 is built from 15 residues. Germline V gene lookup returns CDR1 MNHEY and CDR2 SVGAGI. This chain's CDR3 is CASTTGQGLNTEAFF. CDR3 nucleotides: TGTGCCAGCACCACGGGACAGGGGTTGAACACTGAAGCTTTCTTT.

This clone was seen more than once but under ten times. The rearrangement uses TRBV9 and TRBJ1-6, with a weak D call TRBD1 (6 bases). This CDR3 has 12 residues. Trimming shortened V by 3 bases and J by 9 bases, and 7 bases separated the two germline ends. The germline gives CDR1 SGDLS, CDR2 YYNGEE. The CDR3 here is CASSGQASPLHF. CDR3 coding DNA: TGTGCCAGCAGCGGACAGGCTTCACCCCTCCACTTT.

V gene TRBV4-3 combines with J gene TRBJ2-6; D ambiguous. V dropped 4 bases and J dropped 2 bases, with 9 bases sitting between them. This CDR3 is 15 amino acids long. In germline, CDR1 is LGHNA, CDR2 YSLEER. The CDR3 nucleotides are TGCGCCAGCAGCCGTGGGCCTACTGGGGCCAACGTCCTGACTTTC. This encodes CASSRGPTGANVLTF.

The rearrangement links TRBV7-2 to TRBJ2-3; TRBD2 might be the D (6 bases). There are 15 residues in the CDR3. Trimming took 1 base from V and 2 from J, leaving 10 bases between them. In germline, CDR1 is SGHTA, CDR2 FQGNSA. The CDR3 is CASSLVAGFTDTQYF. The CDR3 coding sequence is TGTGCCAGCAGCTTAGTGGCGGGATTCACAGATACGCAGTATTTT.

CDR3 DNA sequence: TGTGCCAGCAGCTTAGAGGCTAGCGGGGGTTATGAGCAGTTCTTC. As protein: CASSLEASGGYEQFF. The J gene is TRBJ2-1, the V gene TRBV7-2, with 10 bases matching TRBD2. The V segment lost 1 base and the J segment 8 bases; nucleotides outside the gene matches: 5. Germline values: CDR1 SGHTA, CDR2 FQGNSA. The CDR3 has 15 amino acids.

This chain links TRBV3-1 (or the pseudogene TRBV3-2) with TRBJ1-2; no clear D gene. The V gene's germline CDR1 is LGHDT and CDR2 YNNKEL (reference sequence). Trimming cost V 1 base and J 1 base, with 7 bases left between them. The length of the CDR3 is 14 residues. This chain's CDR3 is CASSQVADNYGYTF. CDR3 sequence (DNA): TGTGCCAGCAGCCAAGTCGCGGATAACTATGGCTACACCTTC.

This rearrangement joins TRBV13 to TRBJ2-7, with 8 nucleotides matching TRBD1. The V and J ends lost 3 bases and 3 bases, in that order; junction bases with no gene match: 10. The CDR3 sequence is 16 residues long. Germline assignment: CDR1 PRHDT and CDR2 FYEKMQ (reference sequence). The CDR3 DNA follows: TGTGCCAGCAGCTTTAGGACAGGGCGAGTTGGCTACGAGCAGTACTTC. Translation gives CASSFRTGRVGYEQYF.

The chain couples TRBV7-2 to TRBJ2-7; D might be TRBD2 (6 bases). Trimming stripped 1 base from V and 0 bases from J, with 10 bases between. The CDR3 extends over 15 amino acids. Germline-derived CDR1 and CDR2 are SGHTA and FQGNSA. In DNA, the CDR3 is TGTGCCAGCAGCTTAGATAGTAGCGGCTCCTACGAGCAGTACTTC. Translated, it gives CASSLDSSGSYEQYF.

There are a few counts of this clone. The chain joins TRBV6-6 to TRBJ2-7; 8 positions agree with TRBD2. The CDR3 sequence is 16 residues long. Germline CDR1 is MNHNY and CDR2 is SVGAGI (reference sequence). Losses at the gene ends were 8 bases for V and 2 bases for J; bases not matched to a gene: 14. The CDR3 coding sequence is TGTGCCAGCCATACCTCCTCGGCGGGGGGAACCTACGAGCAGTACTTC. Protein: CASHTSSAGGTYEQYF.